Each of the 5 T cell receptor beta chains below was sequenced from the same sample in a study of blood T cells in healthy people across ages. Combining a sample-barcoded 5' primer with a J-beta primer mix, a second PCR ran for about 7 to 11 cycles. Each CDR3 protein gets one entry after TCRdb re-called the 5' RACE reads with MiXCR. The sample has under 1,000,000 distinct CDR3 sequences; about half are singletons. Input material: blood. Source of these receptors: a man of 80 years or more in good health.

The V and J genes are TRBV7-2 and TRBJ1-2; D might be TRBD1 (5 bases). The germline gives CDR1 SGHTA, CDR2 FQGNSA. This CDR3 has 16 amino acids. V was clipped by 6 bases and J by 2 bases, with 19 bases between them. This CDR3 reads CASRQGGTVKNYGYTF. The CDR3 bases are TGTGCCAGCAGGCAAGGCGGGACGGTAAAAAACTATGGCTACACCTTC.

This clonotype has more than one count but fewer than ten. V usage is TRBV20-1 and J usage is TRBJ2-7; 9 nucleotides agree with TRBD2. The germline V gene has CDR1 DFQATT and CDR2 SNEGSKA (reference sequence). J lost 5 bases, V lost 5 bases, and 10 bases had no gene match. This CDR3 is built from 14 residues. The CDR3 DNA reads as TGCAGTGCTCATACTAGCGGGCTGGGGAACGAGCAGTACTTC. Translated, it gives CSAHTSGLGNEQYF.

The chain uses TRBV24-1 and TRBJ2-4; D might be TRBD1 (6 bases). The J call may be mistaken, given a closer DNA end match to TRBJ2-5. The CDR3 totals 14 residues. Per germline, CDR1 KGHDR and CDR2 SFDVKD. CDR3 nucleotides: TGTGCCACCAGTGAACACAGGGACCAAGAGACCCAGTACTTC. Translation: CATSEHRDQETQYF.

This clonotype was counted only a few times. The V gene is TRBV3-1, the J gene TRBJ2-1; D gene unclear. Trimming left V 1 base short and J 5 bases short, with 12 bases between. The CDR3 is 15 residues long. CDR1 is LGHDT and CDR2 is YNNKEL in the germline V gene (reference sequence). CDR3: CASSQGLGSHNEQFF. The CDR3 nucleotides read TGTGCCAGCAGCCAAGGGCTAGGTTCCCACAATGAGCAGTTCTTC.

In its sample, this clonotype was seen a few times. The V call is TRBV20-1, the J call TRBJ1-4; D is perhaps TRBD1 (5 bases). The V and J ends lost 0 bases and 5 bases respectively, with 13 bases between them. The CDR3 runs to 15 residues. Germline V CDR1 and CDR2: DFQATT, SNEGSKA (reference sequence). CDR3 nucleotide sequence: TGCAGTGCTAGAGATCGGCGAGGGGCGAATGAAAAACTGTTTTTT. Translating it yields CSARDRRGANEKLFF.